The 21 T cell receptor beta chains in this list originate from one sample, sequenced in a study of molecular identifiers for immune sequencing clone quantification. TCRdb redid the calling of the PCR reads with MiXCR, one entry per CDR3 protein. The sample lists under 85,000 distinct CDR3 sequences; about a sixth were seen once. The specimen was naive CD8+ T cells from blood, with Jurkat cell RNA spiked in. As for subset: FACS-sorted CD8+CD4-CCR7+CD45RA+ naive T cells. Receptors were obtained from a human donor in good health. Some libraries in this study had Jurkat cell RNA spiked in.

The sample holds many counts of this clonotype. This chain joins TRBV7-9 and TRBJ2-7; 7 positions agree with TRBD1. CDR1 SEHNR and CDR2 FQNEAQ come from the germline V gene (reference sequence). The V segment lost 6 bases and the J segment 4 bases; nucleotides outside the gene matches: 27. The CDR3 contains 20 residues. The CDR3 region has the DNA TGTGCCAGCAGTATCGCTACGGACAGGAACAAGGGACGAGGGTTATACGAGCAGTACTTC. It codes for CASSIATDRNKGRGLYEQYF. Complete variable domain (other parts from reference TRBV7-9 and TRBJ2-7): DTGVSQNPRHKITKRGQNVTFRCDPISEHNRLYWYRQTLGQGPEFLTYFQNEAQLEKSRLLSDRFSAERPKGSFSTLEIQRTEQGDSAMYLCASSIATDRNKGRGLYEQYFGPGTRLTVT.

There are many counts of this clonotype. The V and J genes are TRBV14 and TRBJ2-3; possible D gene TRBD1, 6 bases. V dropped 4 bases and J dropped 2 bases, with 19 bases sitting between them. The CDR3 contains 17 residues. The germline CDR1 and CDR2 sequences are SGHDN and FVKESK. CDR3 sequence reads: CASSPGQTKTYTDTQYF. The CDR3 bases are TGTGCCAGCAGCCCCGGACAGACGAAAACATACACAGATACGCAGTATTTT. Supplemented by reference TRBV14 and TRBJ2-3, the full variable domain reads EAGVTQFPSHSVIEKGQTVTLRCDPISGHDNLYWYRRVMGKEIKFLLHFVKESKQDESGMPNNRFLAERTGGTYSTLKVQPAELEDSGVYFCASSPGQTKTYTDTQYFGPGTRLTVL.

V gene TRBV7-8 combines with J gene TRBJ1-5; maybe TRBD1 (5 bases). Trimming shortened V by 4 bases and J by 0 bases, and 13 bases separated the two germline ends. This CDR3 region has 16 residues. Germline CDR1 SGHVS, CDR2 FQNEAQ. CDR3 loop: CASSYGRGASNQPQHF. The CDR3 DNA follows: TGTGCCAGCAGCTACGGAAGGGGAGCTAGCAATCAGCCCCAGCATTTT.

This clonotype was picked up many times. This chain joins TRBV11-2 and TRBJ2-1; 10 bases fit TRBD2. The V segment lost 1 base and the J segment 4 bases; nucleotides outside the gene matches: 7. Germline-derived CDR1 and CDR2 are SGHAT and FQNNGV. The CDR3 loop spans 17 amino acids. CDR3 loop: CASSLAPYSGGYNEQFF. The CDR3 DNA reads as TGTGCCAGCAGCTTAGCCCCATATAGCGGGGGGTACAATGAGCAGTTCTTC. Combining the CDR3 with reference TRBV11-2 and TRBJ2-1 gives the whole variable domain EAGVAQSPRYKIIEKRQSVAFWCNPISGHATLYWYQQILGQGPKLLIQFQNNGVVDDSQLPKDRFSAERLKGVDSTLKIQPAKLEDSAVYLCASSLAPYSGGYNEQFFGPGTRLTVL.

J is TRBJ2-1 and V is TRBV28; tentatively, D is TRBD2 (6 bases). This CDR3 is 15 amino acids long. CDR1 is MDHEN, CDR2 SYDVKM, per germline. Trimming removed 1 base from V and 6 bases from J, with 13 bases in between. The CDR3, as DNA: TGTGCCAGCAGTTTATTTTCCGGAGGGAGCAATGAGCAGTTCTTC. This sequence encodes CASSLFSGGSNEQFF.

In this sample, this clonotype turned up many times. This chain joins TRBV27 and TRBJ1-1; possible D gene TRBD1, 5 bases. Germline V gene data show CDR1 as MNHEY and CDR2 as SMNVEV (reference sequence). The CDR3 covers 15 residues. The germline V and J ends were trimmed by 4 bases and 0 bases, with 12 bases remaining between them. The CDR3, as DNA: TGTGCCAGCAGTTCGTCCGAGACAGTGAACACTGAAGCTTTCTTT. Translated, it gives CASSSSETVNTEAFF.

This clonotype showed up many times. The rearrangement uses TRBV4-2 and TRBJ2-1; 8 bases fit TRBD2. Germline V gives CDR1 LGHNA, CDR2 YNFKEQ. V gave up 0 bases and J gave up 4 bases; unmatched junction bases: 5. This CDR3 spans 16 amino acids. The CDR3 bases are TGTGCCAGCAGCCAAGATAGGCTAGCGGGTTACAATGAGCAGTTCTTC. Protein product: CASSQDRLAGYNEQFF.

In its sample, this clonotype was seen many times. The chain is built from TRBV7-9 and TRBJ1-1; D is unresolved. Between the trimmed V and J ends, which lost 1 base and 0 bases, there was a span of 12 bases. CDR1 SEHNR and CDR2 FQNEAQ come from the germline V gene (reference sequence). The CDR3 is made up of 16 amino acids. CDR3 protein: CASSLVRGAMNTEAFF. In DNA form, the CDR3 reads TGTGCCAGCAGCTTAGTTCGCGGAGCCATGAACACTGAAGCTTTCTTT.

DNA for the CDR3: TGTGCCAGCAGTGAATTTGTCACCTCCTCGAGAGATACGCAGTATTTT. Translated, it gives CASSEFVTSSRDTQYF. The chain is built from TRBV6-1 and TRBJ2-3; no clear D gene. Germline V lookup: CDR1 MNHNS, CDR2 SASEGT. Between the trimmed V and J ends, which lost 2 bases and 5 bases, there was a span of 17 bases. The CDR3 is 16 residues long.

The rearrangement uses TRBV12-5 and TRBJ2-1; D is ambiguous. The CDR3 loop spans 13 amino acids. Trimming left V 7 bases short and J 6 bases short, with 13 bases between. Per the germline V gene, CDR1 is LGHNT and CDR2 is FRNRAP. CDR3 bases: TGTGCTAGTGTCACCCCCCAGCCCAATGAGCAGTTCTTC. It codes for CASVTPQPNEQFF.

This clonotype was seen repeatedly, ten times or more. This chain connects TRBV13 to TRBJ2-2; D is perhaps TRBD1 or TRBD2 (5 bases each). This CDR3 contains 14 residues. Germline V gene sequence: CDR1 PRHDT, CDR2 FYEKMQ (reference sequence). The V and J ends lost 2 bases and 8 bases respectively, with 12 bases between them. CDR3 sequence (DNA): TGTGCCAGCAGCTTAAGGGACGAAGCGGGGGAGCTGTTTTTT. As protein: CASSLRDEAGELFF.

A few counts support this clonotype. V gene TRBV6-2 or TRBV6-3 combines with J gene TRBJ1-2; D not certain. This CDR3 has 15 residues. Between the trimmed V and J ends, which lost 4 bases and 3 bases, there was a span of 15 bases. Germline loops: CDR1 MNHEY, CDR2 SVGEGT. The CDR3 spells CASSSLEVGYYGYTF. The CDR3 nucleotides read TGTGCCAGCAGTTCCCTCGAGGTGGGGTACTATGGCTACACCTTC.

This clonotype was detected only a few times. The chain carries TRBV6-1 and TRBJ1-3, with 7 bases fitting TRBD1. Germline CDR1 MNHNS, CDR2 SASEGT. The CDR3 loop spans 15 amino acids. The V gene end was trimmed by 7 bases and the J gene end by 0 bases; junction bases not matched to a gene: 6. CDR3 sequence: CASTTTGLSGNTIYF. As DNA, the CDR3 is TGTGCCAGCACCACGACAGGGCTCTCTGGAAACACCATATATTTT.

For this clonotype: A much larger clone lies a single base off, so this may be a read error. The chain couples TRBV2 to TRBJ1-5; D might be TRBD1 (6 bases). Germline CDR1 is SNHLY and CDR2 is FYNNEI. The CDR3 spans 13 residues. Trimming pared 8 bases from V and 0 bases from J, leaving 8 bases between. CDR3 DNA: TGTGCCAGCCGGGGGGCTAGCAATCAGCCCCAGCATTTT. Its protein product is CASRGASNQPQHF.

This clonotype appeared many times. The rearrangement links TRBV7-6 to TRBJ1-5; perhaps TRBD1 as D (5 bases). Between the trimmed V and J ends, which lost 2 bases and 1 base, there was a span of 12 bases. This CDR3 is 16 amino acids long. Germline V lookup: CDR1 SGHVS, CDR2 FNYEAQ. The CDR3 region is CASSLWGGTSNQPQHF. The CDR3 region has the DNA TGTGCCAGCAGCTTATGGGGAGGGACGAGCAATCAGCCCCAGCATTTT.

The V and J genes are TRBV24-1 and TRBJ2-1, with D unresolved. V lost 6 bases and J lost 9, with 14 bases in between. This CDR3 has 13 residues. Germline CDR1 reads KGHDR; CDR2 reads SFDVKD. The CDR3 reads CATSMTTDGEQFF. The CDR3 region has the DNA TGTGCCACCAGTATGACAACCGATGGTGAGCAGTTCTTC.

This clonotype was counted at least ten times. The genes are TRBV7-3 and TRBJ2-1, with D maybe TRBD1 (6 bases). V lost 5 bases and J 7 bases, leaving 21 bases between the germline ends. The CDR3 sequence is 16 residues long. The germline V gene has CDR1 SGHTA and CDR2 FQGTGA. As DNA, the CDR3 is TGTGCCAGCAGCCTCCTAGGTCGGACAGAACCTAATGAGCAGTTCTTC. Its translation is CASSLLGRTEPNEQFF.

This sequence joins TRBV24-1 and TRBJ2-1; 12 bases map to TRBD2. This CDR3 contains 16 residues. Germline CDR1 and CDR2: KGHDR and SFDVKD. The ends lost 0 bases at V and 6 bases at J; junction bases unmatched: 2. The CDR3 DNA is TGTGCCACCAGTGATTTGGCTAGCGGGAGGGTCAATGAGCAGTTCTTC. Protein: CATSDLASGRVNEQFF.

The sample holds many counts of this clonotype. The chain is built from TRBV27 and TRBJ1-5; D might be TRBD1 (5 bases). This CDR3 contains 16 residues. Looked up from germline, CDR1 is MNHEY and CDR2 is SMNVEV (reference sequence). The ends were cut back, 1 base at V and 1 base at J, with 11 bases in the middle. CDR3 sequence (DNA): TGTGCCAGCAGTTTATTAGGGGCGCAGAGCAATCAGCCCCAGCATTTT. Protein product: CASSLLGAQSNQPQHF.

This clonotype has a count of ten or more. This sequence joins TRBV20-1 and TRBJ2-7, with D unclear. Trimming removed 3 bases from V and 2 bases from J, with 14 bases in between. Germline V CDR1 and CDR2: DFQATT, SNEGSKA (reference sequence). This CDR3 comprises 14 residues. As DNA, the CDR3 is TGCAGTGCTAGGGAACTCACCTGGGCCTACGAGCAGTACTTC. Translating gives CSARELTWAYEQYF.

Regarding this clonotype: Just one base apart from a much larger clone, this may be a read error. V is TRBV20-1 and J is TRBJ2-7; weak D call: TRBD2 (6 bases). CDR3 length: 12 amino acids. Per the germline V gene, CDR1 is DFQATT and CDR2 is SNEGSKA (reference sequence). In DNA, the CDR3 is TGCGGTGCCCGGGGGAGGACCTACGAGCAGTACTTC. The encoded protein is CGARGRTYEQYF.